The text below deals with one T cell receptor beta chain. This entry belongs to a study of blood T cell repertoires in COVID-19. Study summary: The samples span acute and convalescent COVID-19 from the United States, Italy and Spain.

Germline V gene data show CDR1 as LGHNA and CDR2 as YNFKEQ. Trimming cost V 3 bases and J 8 bases; bases outside gene matches: 7. This CDR3 spans 17 amino acids. Those who participated ranged in age from roughly 18 to 90 years and resided in about 24 US areas. Researchers sorted participants into cohorts using their self-reported clinical history. Sequencing was performed with immunoSEQ multiplex PCR; in TCRdb, only in-frame clones are kept and a portion is missing. Here the sample spans fewer than 250,000 clones, more than 75% being singletons. Input material: PBMCs or T cells enriched from blood (not recorded which). The source of this sequence is a woman aged 50 to 60 with acute COVID-19. The chain recombines TRBV4-2 with TRBJ2-1; TRBD2 matches at 16 bases. The CDR3: CASSQGVGTSGGDEQFF. CDR3 bases: TGTGCCAGCAGCCAGGGAGTCGGGACTAGCGGGGGGGATGAGCAGTTCTTC.